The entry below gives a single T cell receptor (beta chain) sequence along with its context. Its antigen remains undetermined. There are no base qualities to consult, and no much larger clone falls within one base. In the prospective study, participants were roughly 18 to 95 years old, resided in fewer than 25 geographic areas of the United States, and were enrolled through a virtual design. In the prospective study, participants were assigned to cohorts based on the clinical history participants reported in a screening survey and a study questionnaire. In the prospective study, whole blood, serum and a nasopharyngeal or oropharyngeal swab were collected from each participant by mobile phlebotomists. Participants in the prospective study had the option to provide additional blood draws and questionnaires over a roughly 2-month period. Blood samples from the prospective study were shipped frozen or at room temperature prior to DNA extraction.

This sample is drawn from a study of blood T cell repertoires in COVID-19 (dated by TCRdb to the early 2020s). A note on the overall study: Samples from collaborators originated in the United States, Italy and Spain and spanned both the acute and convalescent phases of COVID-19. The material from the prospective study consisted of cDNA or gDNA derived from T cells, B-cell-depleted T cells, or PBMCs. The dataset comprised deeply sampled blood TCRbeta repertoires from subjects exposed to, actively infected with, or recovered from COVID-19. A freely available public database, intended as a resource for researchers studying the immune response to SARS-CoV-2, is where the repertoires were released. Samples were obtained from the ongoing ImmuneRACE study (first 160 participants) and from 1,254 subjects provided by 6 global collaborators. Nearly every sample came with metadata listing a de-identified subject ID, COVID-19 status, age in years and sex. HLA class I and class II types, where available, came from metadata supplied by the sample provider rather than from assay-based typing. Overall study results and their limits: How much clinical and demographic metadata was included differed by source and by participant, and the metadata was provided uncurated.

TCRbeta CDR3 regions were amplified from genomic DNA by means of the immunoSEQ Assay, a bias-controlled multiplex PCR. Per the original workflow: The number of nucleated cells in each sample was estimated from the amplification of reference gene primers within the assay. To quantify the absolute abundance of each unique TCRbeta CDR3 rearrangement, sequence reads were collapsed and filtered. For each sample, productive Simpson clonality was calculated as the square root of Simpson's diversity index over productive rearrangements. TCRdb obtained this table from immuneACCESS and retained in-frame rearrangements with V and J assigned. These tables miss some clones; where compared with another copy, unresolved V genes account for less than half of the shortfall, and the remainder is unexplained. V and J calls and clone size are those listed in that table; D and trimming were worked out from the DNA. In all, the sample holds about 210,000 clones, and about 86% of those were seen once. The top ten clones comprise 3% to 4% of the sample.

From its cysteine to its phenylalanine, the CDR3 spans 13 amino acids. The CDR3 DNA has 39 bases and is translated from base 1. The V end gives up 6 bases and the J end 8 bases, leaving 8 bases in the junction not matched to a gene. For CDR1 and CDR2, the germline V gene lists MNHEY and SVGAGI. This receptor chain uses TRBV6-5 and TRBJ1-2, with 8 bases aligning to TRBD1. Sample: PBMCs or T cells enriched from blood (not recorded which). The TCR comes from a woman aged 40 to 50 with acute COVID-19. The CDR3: CASRDRDERGYTF. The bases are TGTGCCAGCAGGGACAGGGACGAGCGGGGCTACACCTTC.